The T cell receptor beta chain described here comes from a study of T-cell reconstitution after alpha-beta-depleted transplantation in children. Library preparation (for TCRbeta) was performed with unique molecular identifiers. Each CDR3 protein gets one entry after TCRdb re-called the PCR reads with MiXCR. The sample gives about 27,000 distinct CDR3 sequences, 15% to 20% of which show up once; roughly 35% is in the top ten. Broader study findings: High day-60 TCRbeta diversity in some patients came from surviving recipient T cells and thymic progenitors. Reported findings indicate that, about two months after transplant, alpha-beta T cells came from several hundred expanded clones, which were derived from non-depleted graft cells. Newly made T cells mostly supplied T-cell counts and diversity one year after transplant.

About this clonotype: No antigen is known for it.

The CDR3 extends over 12 amino acids. The germline gives CDR1 SGHTA, CDR2 FQGNSA. The germline V and J ends were trimmed by 5 bases and 5 bases, with 9 bases remaining between them. The chain combines TRBV7-2 with TRBJ2-5, with D possibly TRBD1 on 6 matching bases. The starting material was PBMCs, mostly from graft donor cells, obtained 60 days after TCRalphabeta/CD19-depleted stem cell transplant. This sequence was found in a male patient aged 2-15 years who had a stem cell transplant for acute lymphoblastic leukemia, so the T cells may come from the graft donor. In nucleotides, the CDR3 is TGTGCCAGCAGCCCCCAGGGGGAGACCCAGTACTTC. Encoded protein: CASSPQGETQYF.